Here is one T cell receptor beta chain with its context. Its antigen is not known. Replicate PCRs from sorted subsets contained about 0.2 ug DNA, which is 29,000 or so T cell genomes. Generated by immunoSEQ multiplex PCR, the TCRdb table keeps only in-frame clones and is missing some. The data show roughly 2.1 million clones, about 93% seen once. Selected positively for CCR7 and CD45RO-negative, naive CD8 cells excluded terminally differentiated effector memory CD45RA+ cells. The donors, all of them Caucasian adults, lived in Nashville, Tennessee. The sample is drawn from a study of shared clonotypes between healthy human individuals. Study results and caveats: Clonotypes not shared had lower generation probabilities than those common to all four donors. Despite large depth, rarefaction showed incomplete sorted-subset sequencing.

The sample taken for sequencing was naive CD8+ T cells from PBMCs. The sequence came from a man aged 18-30 years in good health. Some clones in this sample may be carry-over from other donors' samples.

In DNA form, the CDR3 reads TGTGCCAGCAGGGACGGGACGGCCTTAAATGAAAAACTGTTTTTT. Translated, it gives CASRDGTALNEKLFF. V gene TRBV7-9 combines with J gene TRBJ1-4; tentative D call: TRBD1 (5 bases). Trimming shortened V by 6 bases and J by 5 bases, and 16 bases separated the two germline ends. Germline V CDR1 and CDR2: SEHNR, FQNEAQ (reference sequence). The CDR3 contains 15 residues.